This T cell receptor (beta chain) emerged from a study of blood T cell repertoires in COVID-19. Study at large: From the United States, Italy and Spain came samples of acute and convalescent COVID-19.

Authors' methods: Estimates of nucleated cell counts were drawn from the amplification of reference gene primers. This table comes from immunoSEQ multiplex PCR, and its TCRdb copy is limited to in-frame clones, with some not included. V and J calls plus clone size are reproduced from that table; the DNA served to infer D and trimming. This table has about 14,000 clones, 85% to 90% appearing once. This clone was recorded a few times. Sequencing used peripheral blood. This sequence originates from a human donor in a cohort sampled during active COVID-19.

The CDR3 coding sequence is TGTGCCAGCAGTTCCTCGACAGGGGGGAACTATGGCTACACCTTC. Protein: CASSSSTGGNYGYTF. V and J are TRBV28 and TRBJ1-2, with 9 bases that match TRBD1. V lost 4 bases, J lost 2 bases, and 5 bases stayed unmatched. The CDR3 has 15 amino acids. Germline CDR1 and CDR2: MDHEN and SYDVKM.